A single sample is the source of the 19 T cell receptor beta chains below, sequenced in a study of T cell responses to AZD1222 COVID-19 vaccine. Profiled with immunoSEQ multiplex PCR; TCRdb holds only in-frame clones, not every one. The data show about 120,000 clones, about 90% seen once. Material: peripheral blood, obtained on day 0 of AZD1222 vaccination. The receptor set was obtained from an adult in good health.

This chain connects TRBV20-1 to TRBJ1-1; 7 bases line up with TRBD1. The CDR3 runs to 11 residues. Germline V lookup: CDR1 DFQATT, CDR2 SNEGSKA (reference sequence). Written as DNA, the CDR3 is TGCAGACAGGGGCGGGACACTGAAGCTTTCTTT. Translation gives CRQGRDTEAFF.

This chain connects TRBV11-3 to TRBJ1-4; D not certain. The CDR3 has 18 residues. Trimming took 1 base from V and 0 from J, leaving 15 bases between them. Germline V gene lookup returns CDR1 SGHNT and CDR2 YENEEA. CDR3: CASSLAPQTSATNEKLFF. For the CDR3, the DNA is TGTGCCAGCAGCTTAGCCCCCCAGACGAGTGCAACTAATGAAAAACTGTTTTTT.

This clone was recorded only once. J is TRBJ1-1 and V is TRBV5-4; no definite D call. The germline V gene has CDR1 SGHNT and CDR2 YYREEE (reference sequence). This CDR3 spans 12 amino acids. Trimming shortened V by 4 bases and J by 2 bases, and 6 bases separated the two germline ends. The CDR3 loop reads CASSLLNTEAFF. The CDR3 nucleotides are TGTGCCAGCAGCCTACTCAACACTGAAGCTTTCTTT.

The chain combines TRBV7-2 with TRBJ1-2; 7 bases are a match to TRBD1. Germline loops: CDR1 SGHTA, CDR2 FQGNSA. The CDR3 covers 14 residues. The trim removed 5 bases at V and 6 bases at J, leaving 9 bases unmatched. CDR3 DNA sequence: TGTGCCAGCAGCGCCGGGACAGAAGGTCATGGCTACACCTTC. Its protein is CASSAGTEGHGYTF.

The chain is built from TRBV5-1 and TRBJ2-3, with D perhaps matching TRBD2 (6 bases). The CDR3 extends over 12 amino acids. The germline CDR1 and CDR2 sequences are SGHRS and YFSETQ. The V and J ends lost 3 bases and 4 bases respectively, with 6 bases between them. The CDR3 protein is CASSWGADTQYF. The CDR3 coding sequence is TGCGCCAGCAGCTGGGGGGCAGATACGCAGTATTTT.

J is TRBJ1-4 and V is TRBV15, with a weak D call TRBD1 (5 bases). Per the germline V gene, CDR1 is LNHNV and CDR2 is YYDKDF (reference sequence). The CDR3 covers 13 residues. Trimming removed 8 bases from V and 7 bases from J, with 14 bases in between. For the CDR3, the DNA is TGTGCCACCCGCGGGACGGCGGGTGAAAAACTGTTTTTT. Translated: CATRGTAGEKLFF.

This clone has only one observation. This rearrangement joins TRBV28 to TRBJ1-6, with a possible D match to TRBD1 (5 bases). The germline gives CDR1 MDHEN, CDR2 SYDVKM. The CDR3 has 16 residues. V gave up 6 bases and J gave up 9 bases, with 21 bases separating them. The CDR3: CASRSRRQRDSSPLHF. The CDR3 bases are TGTGCCAGCAGGAGCCGGAGGCAGAGAGACAGTTCACCCCTCCACTTT. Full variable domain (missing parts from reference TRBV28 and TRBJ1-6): DVKVTQSSRYLVKRTGEKVFLECVQDMDHENMFWYRQDPGLGLRLIYFSYDVKMKEKGDIPEGYSVSREKKERFSLILESASTNQTSMYLCASRSRRQRDSSPLHFGNGTRLTVT.

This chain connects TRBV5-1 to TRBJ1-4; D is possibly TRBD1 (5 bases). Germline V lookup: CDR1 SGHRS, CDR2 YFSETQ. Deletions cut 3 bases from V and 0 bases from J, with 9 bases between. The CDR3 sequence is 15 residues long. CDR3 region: CASSSGHATNEKLFF. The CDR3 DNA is TGCGCCAGCAGCTCAGGGCATGCAACTAATGAAAAACTGTTTTTT.

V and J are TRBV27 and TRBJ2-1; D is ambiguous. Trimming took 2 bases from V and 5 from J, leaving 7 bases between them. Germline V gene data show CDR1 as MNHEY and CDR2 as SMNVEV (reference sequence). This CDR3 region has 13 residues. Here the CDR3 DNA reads TGTGCCAGCAGTTTAAAAGCTCACAATGAGCAGTTCTTC. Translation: CASSLKAHNEQFF.

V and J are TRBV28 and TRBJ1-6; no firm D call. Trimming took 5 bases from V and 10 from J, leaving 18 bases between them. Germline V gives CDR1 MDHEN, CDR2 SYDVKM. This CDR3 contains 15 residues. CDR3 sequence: CASSPAGSFWSPLHF. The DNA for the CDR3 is TGTGCCAGCAGTCCGGCCGGGTCGTTTTGGTCACCCCTCCACTTT.

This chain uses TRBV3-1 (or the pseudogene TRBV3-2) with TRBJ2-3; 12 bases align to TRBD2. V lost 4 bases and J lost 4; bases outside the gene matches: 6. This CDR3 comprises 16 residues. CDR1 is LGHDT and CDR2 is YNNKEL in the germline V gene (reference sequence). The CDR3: CASSLGLAGFSDTQYF. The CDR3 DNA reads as TGTGCCAGCAGCCTAGGACTAGCGGGATTCTCAGATACGCAGTATTTT.

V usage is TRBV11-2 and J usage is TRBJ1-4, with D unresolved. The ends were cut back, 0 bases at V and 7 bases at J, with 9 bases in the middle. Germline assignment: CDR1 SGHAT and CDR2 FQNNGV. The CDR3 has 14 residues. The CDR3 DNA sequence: TGTGCCAGCAGCTTAGATATGGGGTTTGAAAAACTGTTTTTT. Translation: CASSLDMGFEKLFF.

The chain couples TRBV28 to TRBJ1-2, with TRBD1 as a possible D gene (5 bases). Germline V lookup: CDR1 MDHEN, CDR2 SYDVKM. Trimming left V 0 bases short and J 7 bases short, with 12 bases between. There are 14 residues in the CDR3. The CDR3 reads CASSLWVQGPGYTF. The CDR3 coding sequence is TGTGCCAGCAGTTTATGGGTTCAGGGACCTGGCTACACCTTC.

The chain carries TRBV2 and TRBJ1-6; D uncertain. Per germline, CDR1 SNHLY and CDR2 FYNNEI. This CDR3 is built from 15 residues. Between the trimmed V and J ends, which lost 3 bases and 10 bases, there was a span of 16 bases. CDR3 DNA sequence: TGTGCCAGCAGTGATTTTCCGAGTTCCGGGTCACCCCTCCACTTT. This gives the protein CASSDFPSSGSPLHF. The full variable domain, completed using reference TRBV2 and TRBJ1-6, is EPEVTQTPSHQVTQMGQEVILRCVPISNHLYFYWYRQILGQKVEFLVSFYNNEISEKSEIFDDQFSVERPDGSNFTLKIRSTKLEDSAMYFCASSDFPSSGSPLHFGNGTRLTVT.

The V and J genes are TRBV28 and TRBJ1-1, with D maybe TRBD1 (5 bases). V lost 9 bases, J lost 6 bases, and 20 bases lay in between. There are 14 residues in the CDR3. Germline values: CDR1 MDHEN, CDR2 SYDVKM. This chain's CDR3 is CASTWGGNPSEAFF. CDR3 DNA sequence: TGTGCCAGTACGTGGGGGGGTAATCCCTCTGAAGCTTTCTTT.

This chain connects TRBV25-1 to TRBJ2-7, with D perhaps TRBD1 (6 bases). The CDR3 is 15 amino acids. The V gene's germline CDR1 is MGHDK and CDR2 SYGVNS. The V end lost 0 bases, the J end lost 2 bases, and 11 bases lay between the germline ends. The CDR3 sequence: CASSEYTAGAYEQYF. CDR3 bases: TGTGCCAGCAGTGAATATACAGCAGGGGCCTACGAGCAGTACTTC.

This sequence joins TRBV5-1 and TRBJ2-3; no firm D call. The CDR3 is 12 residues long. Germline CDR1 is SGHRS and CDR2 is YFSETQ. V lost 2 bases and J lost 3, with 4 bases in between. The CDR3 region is CASSFTTDTQYF. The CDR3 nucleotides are TGCGCCAGCAGCTTTACTACAGATACGCAGTATTTT. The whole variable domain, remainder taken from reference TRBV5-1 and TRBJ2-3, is KAGVTQTPRYLIKTRGQQVTLSCSPISGHRSVSWYQQTPGQGLQFLFEYFSETQRNKGNFPGRFSGRQFSNSRSEMNVSTLELGDSALYLCASSFTTDTQYFGPGTRLTVL.

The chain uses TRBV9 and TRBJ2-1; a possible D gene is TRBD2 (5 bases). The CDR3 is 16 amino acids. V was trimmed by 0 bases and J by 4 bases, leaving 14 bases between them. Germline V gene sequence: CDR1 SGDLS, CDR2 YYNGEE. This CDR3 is CASSVGFGSLYNEQFF. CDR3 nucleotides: TGTGCCAGCAGCGTAGGTTTTGGGAGCTTGTACAATGAGCAGTTCTTC.

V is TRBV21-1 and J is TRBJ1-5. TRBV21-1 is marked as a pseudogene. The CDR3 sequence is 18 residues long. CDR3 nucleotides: TGTGCCAGCAGCAAATGTGGCGGGACCAAGAGATTCAATCAGCCCCAGCATTTT. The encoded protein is CASSKCGGTKRFNQPQHF.